This TCR beta chain was recovered during a study of shared clonotypes between healthy human individuals. Across the study: Serving as donors were two women and a few men, whose ages spanned 18 to 49. General study results and limits: Researchers found naive subsets generally carried larger estimated richness than memory subsets.

Ten or more counts support this clone. Its antigen is unknown. Other DNA sequences within the sample encode an identical CDR3. TCRdb's table, derived via immunoSEQ multiplex PCR, lists solely in-frame clones and lacks some. The data hold over a million clones, with roughly 80% observed a single time. The donors were adults (healthy and HIV-negative) with no recent acute infections or vaccinations. The CDR3 extends over 11 amino acids. Germline V gene lookup returns CDR1 SQVTM and CDR2 ANQGSEA. Trimming left V 2 bases short and J 4 bases short, with 4 bases between. The sequence was obtained from a man aged 18-30 years in good health. This chain links TRBV29-1 with TRBJ2-3; no reliable D call. Sequenced material: memory CD4+ T cells sorted from blood. Stated subset: CD45RA-negative fraction. The CDR3 DNA is TGCAGCGTTGAACTACCAGATACGCAGTATTTT. It encodes CSVELPDTQYF.